This T cell receptor beta chain was identified during a study of T cells after yellow fever vaccination. General study results and limits: When the response was secondary, it was weaker but reached its peak faster, day 5 versus 15. The booster response re-showed most primary clones: about 96% CD4, approximately 85% CD8. One caveat is that FACS-sorted repertoires could contain abundant clonotypes contaminating from the bulk population.

In the case of this clonotype: What it binds is unknown.

The 5'RACE template-switching step produced TCR cDNA and added a universal primer site and UMIs. TCRdb ran MiXCR on the 5' RACE reads and lists one entry per CDR3 protein. The table has more than 450,000 distinct CDR3 sequences, just over 20% seen once. Trimming shortened V by 7 bases and J by 2 bases, and 11 bases separated the two germline ends. The CDR3 runs 13 residues. Germline loops: CDR1 SGHTA, CDR2 FQGNSA. Sequencing used PBMCs, obtained roughly 20 days after the first yellow fever vaccination. This receptor was identified in a man between 18 and 29 years old who received the YFV17D yellow fever vaccine. This sequence joins TRBV7-2 and TRBJ2-5; D tentatively fits TRBD1 or TRBD2 (5 bases each). Written as DNA, the CDR3 is TGTGCCAGCACCCCGGGACGGCAAGAGACCCAGTACTTC. It encodes CASTPGRQETQYF.